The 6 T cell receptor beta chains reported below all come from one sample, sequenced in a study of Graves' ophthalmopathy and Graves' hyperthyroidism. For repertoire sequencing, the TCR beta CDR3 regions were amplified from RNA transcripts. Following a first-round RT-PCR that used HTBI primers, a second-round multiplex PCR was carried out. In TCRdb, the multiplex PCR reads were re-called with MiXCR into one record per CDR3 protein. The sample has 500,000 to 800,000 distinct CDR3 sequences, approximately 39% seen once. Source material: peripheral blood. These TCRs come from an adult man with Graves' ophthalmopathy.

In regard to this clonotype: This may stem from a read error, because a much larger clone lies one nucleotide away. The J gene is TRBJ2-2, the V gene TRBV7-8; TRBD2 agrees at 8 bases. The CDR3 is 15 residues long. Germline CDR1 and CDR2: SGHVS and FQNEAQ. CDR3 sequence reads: CASSFGAGVAGELSF. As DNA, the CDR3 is TGTGCCAGCAGCTTTGGAGCGGGAGTTGCCGGGGAGCTGTCTTTT.

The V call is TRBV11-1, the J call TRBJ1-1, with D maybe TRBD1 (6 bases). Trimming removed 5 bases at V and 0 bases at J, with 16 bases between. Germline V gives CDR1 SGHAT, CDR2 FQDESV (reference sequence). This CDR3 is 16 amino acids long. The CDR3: CASSKSGGGLNTEAFF. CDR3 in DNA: TGTGCCAGCAGCAAGTCCGGGGGCGGACTGAACACTGAAGCTTTCTTT.

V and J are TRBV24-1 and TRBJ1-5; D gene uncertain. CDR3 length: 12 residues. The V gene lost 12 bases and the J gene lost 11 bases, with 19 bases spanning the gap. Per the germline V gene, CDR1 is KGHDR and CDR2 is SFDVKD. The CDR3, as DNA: TGTGCCCTCAGAGGCGGGCAAGAGACCCAGCATTTT. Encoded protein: CALRGGQETQHF.

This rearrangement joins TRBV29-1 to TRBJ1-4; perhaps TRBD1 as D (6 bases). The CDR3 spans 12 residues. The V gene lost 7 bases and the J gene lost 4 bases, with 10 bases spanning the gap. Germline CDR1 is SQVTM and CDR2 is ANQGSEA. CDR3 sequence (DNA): TGCAGCGCAAGGGGGTTTAATGAAAAACTGTTTTTT. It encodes CSARGFNEKLFF.

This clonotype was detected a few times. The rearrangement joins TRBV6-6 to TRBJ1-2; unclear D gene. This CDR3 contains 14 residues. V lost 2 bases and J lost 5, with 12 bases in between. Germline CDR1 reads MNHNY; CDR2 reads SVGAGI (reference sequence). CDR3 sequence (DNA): TGTGCCAGCAGTTACAGTTATTCGGCTTATGGCTACACCTTC. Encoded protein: CASSYSYSAYGYTF.

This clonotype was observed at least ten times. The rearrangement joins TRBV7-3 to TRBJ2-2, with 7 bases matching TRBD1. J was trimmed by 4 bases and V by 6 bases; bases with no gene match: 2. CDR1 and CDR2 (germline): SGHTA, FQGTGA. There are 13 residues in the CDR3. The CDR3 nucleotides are TGTGCCAGCAGAAACAGGGGCACCGGGGAGCTGTTTTTT. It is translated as CASRNRGTGELFF.